This record looks at one T cell receptor beta chain sequence and its context. Two negative PCRs, clearance, or symptom resolution characterized the recovered Cohort 3 donors. The source of the sample is a study of blood T cell repertoires in COVID-19. The V end was cut by 5 bases, the J end by 4 bases, with 12 bases between. The CDR3 loop spans 14 amino acids. Germline lookup yields CDR1 LNHNV and CDR2 YYDKDF (reference sequence). TCRdb's table, derived via immunoSEQ multiplex PCR, lists solely in-frame clones and lacks some. The repertoire consists of 350,000 to 450,000 clones, with roughly 87% occurring once and the leading ten covering roughly 5.1%.

The chain has TRBV15 and TRBJ1-3; D possibly corresponds to TRBD1 (6 bases). The clonotype originates from a woman in her 50s who had recovered from COVID-19. Sequences were obtained from PBMCs or T cells enriched from blood (not recorded which). CDR3 sequence reads: CATSEDSRGNTIYF. The CDR3 coding sequence is TGTGCCACCAGCGAGGACAGCCGGGGAAACACCATATATTTT.